The next 25 T cell receptor beta chains were all read from a single sample in a study of cytomegalovirus exposure and HLA in healthy donors. The PCR made use of 60 Vbeta and 13 Jbeta primers. Generated by immunoSEQ multiplex PCR, the TCRdb table keeps only in-frame clones and is missing some. The data show about 150,000 clones, with 60% to 80% seen just once and about an eighth held by the top ten. Sequencing was performed on PBMCs. Every receptor here comes from a woman aged 40 to 50 in good health and CMV-seronegative.

This chain connects TRBV7-7 to TRBJ2-3, with TRBD2 matching over 13 bases. The CDR3 runs to 16 residues. Germline assignment: CDR1 SSHAT and CDR2 FNYEAQ (reference sequence). The V gene end was trimmed by 5 bases and the J gene end by 3 bases; junction bases not matched to a gene: 5. The CDR3 protein is CASSPGLAGVTDTQYF. CDR3 coding DNA: TGTGCCAGCAGCCCAGGACTAGCGGGGGTGACAGATACGCAGTATTTT.

Remarks on this clone: A junction boundary mismatches the germline segment, possibly from a read error. The chain uses TRBV7-9 and TRBJ2-5, with no clear D. Per the germline V gene, CDR1 is SEHNR and CDR2 is FQNEAQ (reference sequence). The CDR3 consists of 12 residues. The CDR3 region is CSSSLEIETQYF. As DNA, the CDR3 is TGTTCCAGCAGCTTGGAGATAGAGACCCAGTACTTC.

The CDR3 loop is CASRGDSSSYEQYF. CDR3 bases: TGTGCCAGCAGAGGGGACAGCAGCTCCTACGAGCAGTACTTC. This chain links TRBV2 with TRBJ2-7; 7 bases agree with TRBD1. This CDR3 is 14 amino acids long. Looked up from germline, CDR1 is SNHLY and CDR2 is FYNNEI. The V and J ends lost 6 bases and 0 bases, in that order; junction bases with no gene match: 5.

The chain is built from TRBV11-3 and TRBJ1-3; 8 bases agree with TRBD1. Germline CDR1 is SGHNT and CDR2 is YENEEA. V gave up 8 bases and J gave up 0 bases; unmatched junction bases: 9. CDR3 length: 16 amino acids. The chain's CDR3 is CASSSRGLPSGNTIYF. The CDR3 DNA is TGTGCCAGCTCATCCAGGGGGCTCCCCTCTGGAAACACCATATATTTT.

The chain combines TRBV5-8 with TRBJ2-5; possibly TRBD1 for D (6 bases). V was clipped by 5 bases and J by 4 bases, with 12 bases between them. Germline assignment: CDR1 SGHTS and CDR2 YDEGEE. The CDR3 consists of 13 residues. The CDR3 DNA reads as TGTGCCAGCAGGTCACAGGGTCCAGAGACCCAGTACTTC. It yields the protein CASRSQGPETQYF. The full variable domain, in which reference TRBV5-8 and TRBJ2-5 provide the parts outside the CDR3, is EAGVTQSPTHLIKTRGQQATLRCSPISGHTSVYWYQQALGLGLQFLLWYDEGEERNRGNFPPRFSGRQFPNYSSELNVNALELEDSALYLCASRSQGPETQYFGPGTRLLVL.

The rearrangement joins TRBV7-3 to TRBJ2-3; TRBD2 matches 12 bases. V lost 3 bases to trimming and J lost 3 bases; unmatched junction nucleotides: 1. Germline V gene lookup returns CDR1 SGHTA and CDR2 FQGTGA. The CDR3 loop spans 15 amino acids. CDR3 region: CASSFTSGGTDTQYF. The CDR3 bases are TGTGCCAGCAGCTTTACTAGCGGGGGGACAGATACGCAGTATTTT.

This chain uses TRBV7-2 with TRBJ2-7, with unresolved D. The germline V gene has CDR1 SGHTA and CDR2 FQGNSA. CDR3 size: 16 residues. With 2 bases removed from V and 1 base from J, the gap between germline ends came to 15 bases. As DNA, the CDR3 is TGTGCCAGCAGCTTAAATATCGGGTCAGCTTCCTACGAGCAGTACTTC. Translated, it gives CASSLNIGSASYEQYF.

This chain connects TRBV5-1 to TRBJ2-3, with a weak D call TRBD1 (5 bases). The CDR3 is 15 amino acids. V was clipped by 4 bases and J by 2 bases, with 14 bases between them. CDR1 and CDR2 (germline): SGHRS, YFSETQ. CDR3 sequence reads: CASSPDKHPTDTQYF. The CDR3 nucleotides read TGCGCCAGCAGCCCGGACAAACACCCCACAGATACGCAGTATTTT. The whole variable domain, filled in from reference TRBV5-1 and TRBJ2-3, reads KAGVTQTPRYLIKTRGQQVTLSCSPISGHRSVSWYQQTPGQGLQFLFEYFSETQRNKGNFPGRFSGRQFSNSRSEMNVSTLELGDSALYLCASSPDKHPTDTQYFGPGTRLTVL.

The CDR3: CACTSGQGNEKLFF. As DNA, the CDR3 is TGTGCCTGTACTTCTGGACAGGGAAATGAAAAACTGTTTTTT. This chain uses TRBV2 with TRBJ1-4, with 8 bases aligning to TRBD1. The CDR3 is 14 residues long. CDR1 SNHLY and CDR2 FYNNEI come from the germline V gene. Trimming removed 11 bases from V and 5 bases from J; junction bases left unmatched: 10.

This clone was counted between two and nine times. This CDR3 reads CAWKKERGGSDTQYF. The CDR3 DNA is TGTGCCTGGAAGAAGGAGCGGGGCGGATCAGATACGCAGTATTTT. The rearrangement uses TRBV30 and TRBJ2-3; TRBD2 matches at 7 bases. The V gene end was trimmed by 4 bases and the J gene end by 4 bases; junction bases not matched to a gene: 11. This CDR3 has 15 residues. Per germline, CDR1 GTSNPN and CDR2 SVGIG (reference sequence). The full variable domain, with the rest looked up from reference TRBV30 and TRBJ2-3, is SQTIHQWPATLVQPVGSPLSLECTVEGTSNPNLYWYRQAAGRGLQLLFYSVGIGQISSEVPQNLSASRPQDRQFILSSKKLLLSDSGFYLCAWKKERGGSDTQYFGPGTRLTVL.

The chain employs TRBV4-3 and TRBJ2-4, with D possibly matching TRBD1 (5 bases). This CDR3 spans 17 amino acids. V was trimmed by 0 bases and J by 2 bases, leaving 14 bases between them. Germline V gives CDR1 LGHNA, CDR2 YSLEER. The CDR3 here is CASSQEGVPLTKNIQYF. CDR3 DNA: TGCGCCAGCAGCCAAGAAGGGGTCCCGCTAACCAAAAACATTCAGTACTTC.

This chain uses TRBV19 with TRBJ2-7; TRBD2 agrees at 7 bases. The CDR3 loop spans 14 amino acids. Germline-derived CDR1 and CDR2 are LNHDA and SQIVND (reference sequence). Germline trimming cut 5 bases from V and 4 bases from J; bases unmatched to any gene: 8. CDR3 sequence: CASSVGGSLYEQYF. The DNA of the CDR3 is TGTGCCAGTAGTGTCGGCGGGAGTTTGTACGAGCAGTACTTC.

The rearrangement joins TRBV6-5 to TRBJ1-1; perhaps TRBD1 as D (5 bases). The CDR3 runs to 13 residues. V was cut by 8 bases and J by 6 bases, with 16 bases left in between. In germline, CDR1 is MNHEY, CDR2 SVGAGI. The CDR3 DNA sequence: TGTGCCAGCGGGGCCCCGGTGCTCCCTGAAGCTTTCTTT. As protein: CASGAPVLPEAFF.

This clone was counted a single time. The J gene is TRBJ2-6, the V gene TRBV7-3; tentatively, D is TRBD1 (6 bases). V lost 5 bases and J 3 bases, leaving 11 bases between the germline ends. The CDR3 length is 15 residues. Germline lookup yields CDR1 SGHTA and CDR2 FQGTGA. The CDR3, as DNA: TGTGCCAGCAGCCATAACAGGGTTGGGGCCAACGTCCTGACTTTC. Translation gives CASSHNRVGANVLTF.

The rearrangement joins TRBV5-1 to TRBJ2-7, with 9 bases lining up with TRBD1. From germline, CDR1 is SGHRS and CDR2 YFSETQ. The trim removed 3 bases at V and 5 bases at J, leaving 6 bases unmatched. This CDR3 comprises 14 residues. This chain's CDR3 is CASSSGTGSNEQYF. CDR3 nucleotide sequence: TGCGCCAGCAGCTCCGGGACAGGGAGTAACGAGCAGTACTTC. Full variable domain (outside the CDR3, taken from reference TRBV5-1 and TRBJ2-7): KAGVTQTPRYLIKTRGQQVTLSCSPISGHRSVSWYQQTPGQGLQFLFEYFSETQRNKGNFPGRFSGRQFSNSRSEMNVSTLELGDSALYLCASSSGTGSNEQYFGPGTRLTVT.

The V call is TRBV6-4, the J call TRBJ2-3; D possibly corresponds to TRBD1 (5 bases). V lost 0 bases to trimming and J lost 8 bases, with 9 bases between them. Germline loops: CDR1 MRHNA, CDR2 SNTAGT. There are 13 residues in the CDR3. The CDR3 DNA follows: TGTGCCAGCAGTGACTCCAGGGTCTCTACGCAGTATTTT. Translation: CASSDSRVSTQYF.

The chain is built from TRBV9 and TRBJ2-7; 13 bases are shared with TRBD2. This CDR3 contains 15 residues. Germline V CDR1 and CDR2: SGDLS, YYNGEE. V dropped 4 bases and J dropped 2; count of bases not matched to a gene: 3. The CDR3 reads CASSLGLAGAYEQYF. The CDR3 DNA is TGTGCCAGCAGCCTTGGACTAGCGGGAGCCTACGAGCAGTACTTC.

This chain links TRBV11-2 with TRBJ2-7; 10 nucleotides agree with TRBD1. CDR3 length equals 12 residues. Germline CDR1 is SGHAT and CDR2 is FQNNGV. V lost 6 bases and J lost 6; bases outside the gene matches: 2. DNA of the CDR3: TGTGCCAGCAGGCGGACAGGGGGCGAGCAGTACTTC. It translates to CASRRTGGEQYF.

With respect to this clone: Different DNA sequences within this sample yield the same CDR3. This rearrangement joins TRBV2 to TRBJ2-5, with D uncertain. The CDR3 sequence is 10 residues long. Germline lookup yields CDR1 SNHLY and CDR2 FYNNEI. V dropped 6 bases and J dropped 4 bases, with 3 bases sitting between them. CDR3 in amino acids: CASSLETQYF. The DNA for the CDR3 is TGTGCCAGCAGCTTAGAGACCCAGTACTTC. The variable domain in full, with the rest retrieved from reference TRBV2 and TRBJ2-5, is EPEVTQTPSHQVTQMGQEVILRCVPISNHLYFYWYRQILGQKVEFLVSFYNNEISEKSEIFDDQFSVERPDGSNFTLKIRSTKLEDSAMYFCASSLETQYFGPGTRLLVL.

The chain uses TRBV7-9 and TRBJ2-3; D is perhaps TRBD2 (7 bases). Germline values: CDR1 SEHNR, CDR2 FQNEAQ (reference sequence). The CDR3 covers 16 residues. Trimming took off 4 bases at V and 2 bases at J, with 16 bases between the two ends. CDR3 protein: CASSSREGGITDTQYF. The CDR3 region has the DNA TGTGCCAGCAGCTCCAGAGAGGGGGGGATCACAGATACGCAGTATTTT.

The chain has TRBV12-5 and TRBJ2-5, with D possibly matching TRBD1 (6 bases). Germline values: CDR1 LGHNT, CDR2 FRNRAP. The CDR3 loop spans 13 amino acids. V lost 6 bases and J lost 5, with 13 bases in between. The CDR3 here is CASGPGQYETQYF. In DNA form, the CDR3 reads TGTGCTAGTGGCCCCGGACAGTACGAGACCCAGTACTTC.

The chain uses TRBV7-3 and TRBJ1-1, with D uncertain. The CDR3 is 16 residues long. The germline V gene encodes CDR1 SGHTA and CDR2 FQGTGA. Deletions cut 1 base from V and 4 bases from J, with 16 bases between. CDR3 sequence: CASSLSPVTLSTEAFF. In DNA form, the CDR3 reads TGTGCCAGCAGCTTAAGCCCCGTGACTCTCAGCACTGAAGCTTTCTTT.

The chain employs TRBV6-5 and TRBJ2-1; D not certain. The V gene's germline CDR1 is MNHEY and CDR2 SVGAGI. This CDR3 has 15 amino acids. Deletions cut 1 base from V and 0 bases from J, with 7 bases between. The DNA of the CDR3 is TGTGCCAGCAGTTACTACTCGAGCTCCTACAATGAGCAGTTCTTC. This codes for CASSYYSSSYNEQFF.

In DNA form, the CDR3 reads TGTGCCAGCAGCTTGTTTGGTGTCGGCGGGGAGCTGTTTTTT. It translates to CASSLFGVGGELFF. The rearrangement links TRBV5-6 to TRBJ2-2; D is unclear. This CDR3 has 14 residues. Trimming took off 1 base at V and 7 bases at J, with 11 bases between the two ends. Germline V gene data show CDR1 as SGHDT and CDR2 as YYEEEE.

This clone was picked up a small number of times. This chain links TRBV6-1 with TRBJ1-1; 10 bases agree with TRBD1. Germline CDR1 is MNHNS and CDR2 is SASEGT. There are 14 residues in the CDR3. After removal of 6 bases from V and 5 bases from J, the junction contained 6 bases not matched to a gene. Written as DNA, the CDR3 is TGTGCCAGCAGCCAAGACAGGGGGCAGACTGAAGCTTTCTTT. Its translation is CASSQDRGQTEAFF.